This T cell receptor beta chain emerged from a study of blood T cell repertoires in COVID-19. The repertoire was sequenced with immunoSEQ multiplex PCR; TCRdb's copy has only in-frame clones and lacks some. In the table there are around 300,000 clones, 75% to 90% of which are singletons. CDR1 is LGHDT, CDR2 YNNKEL, per germline (reference sequence). The trim removed 4 bases at V and 5 bases at J, leaving 9 bases unmatched. The CDR3 length is 16 residues. This sequence was found in a woman in her 30s with active or convalescent COVID-19. The chain links TRBV3-1 (or the pseudogene TRBV3-2) to TRBJ1-5; TRBD1 aligns across 9 bases. Sequenced sample: peripheral blood. In DNA, the CDR3 is TGTGCCAGCAGCCGGCGCGGGACAGGGAACGATCAGCCCCAGCATTTT. Translated: CASSRRGTGNDQPQHF.